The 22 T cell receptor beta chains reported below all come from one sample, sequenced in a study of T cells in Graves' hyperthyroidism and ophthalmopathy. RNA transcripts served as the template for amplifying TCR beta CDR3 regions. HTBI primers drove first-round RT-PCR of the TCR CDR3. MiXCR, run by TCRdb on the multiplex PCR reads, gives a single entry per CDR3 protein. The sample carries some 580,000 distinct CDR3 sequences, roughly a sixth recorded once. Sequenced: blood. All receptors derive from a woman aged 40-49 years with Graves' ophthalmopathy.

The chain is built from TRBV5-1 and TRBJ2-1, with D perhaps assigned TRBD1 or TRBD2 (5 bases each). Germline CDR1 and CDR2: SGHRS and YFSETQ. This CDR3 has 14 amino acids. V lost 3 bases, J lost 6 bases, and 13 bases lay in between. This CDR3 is CASSSSGTSNEQFF. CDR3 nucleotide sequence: TGCGCCAGCAGCTCCTCCGGGACCTCCAATGAGCAGTTCTTC. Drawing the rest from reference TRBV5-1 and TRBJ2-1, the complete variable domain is KAGVTQTPRYLIKTRGQQVTLSCSPISGHRSVSWYQQTPGQGLQFLFEYFSETQRNKGNFPGRFSGRQFSNSRSEMNVSTLELGDSALYLCASSSSGTSNEQFFGPGTRLTVL.

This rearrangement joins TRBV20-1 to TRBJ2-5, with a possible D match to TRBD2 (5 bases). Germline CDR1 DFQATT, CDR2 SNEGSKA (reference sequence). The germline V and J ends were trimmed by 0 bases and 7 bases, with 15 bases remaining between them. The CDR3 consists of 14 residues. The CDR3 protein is CSAREYGEFVTQYF. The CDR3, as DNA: TGCAGTGCTAGAGAATACGGGGAATTTGTGACCCAGTACTTC.

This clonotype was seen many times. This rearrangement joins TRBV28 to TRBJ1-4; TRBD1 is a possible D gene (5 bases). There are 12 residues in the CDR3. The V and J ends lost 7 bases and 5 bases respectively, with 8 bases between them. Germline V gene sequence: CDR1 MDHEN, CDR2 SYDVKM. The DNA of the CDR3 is TGTGCCAGCAACGGGGGAAATGAAAAACTGTTTTTT. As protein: CASNGGNEKLFF.

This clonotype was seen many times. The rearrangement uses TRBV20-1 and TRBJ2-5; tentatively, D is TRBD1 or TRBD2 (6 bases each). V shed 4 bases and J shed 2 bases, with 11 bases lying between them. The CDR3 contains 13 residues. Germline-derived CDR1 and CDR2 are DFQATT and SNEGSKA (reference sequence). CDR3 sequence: CSANQGGQETQYF. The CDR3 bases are TGCAGTGCTAACCAAGGGGGGCAAGAGACCCAGTACTTC.

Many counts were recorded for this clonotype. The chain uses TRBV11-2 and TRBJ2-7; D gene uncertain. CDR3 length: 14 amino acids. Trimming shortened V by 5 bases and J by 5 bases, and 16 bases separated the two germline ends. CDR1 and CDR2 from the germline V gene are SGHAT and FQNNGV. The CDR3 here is CASSVTFNTNEQYF. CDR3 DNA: TGTGCCAGCAGCGTCACCTTTAATACCAACGAGCAGTACTTC.

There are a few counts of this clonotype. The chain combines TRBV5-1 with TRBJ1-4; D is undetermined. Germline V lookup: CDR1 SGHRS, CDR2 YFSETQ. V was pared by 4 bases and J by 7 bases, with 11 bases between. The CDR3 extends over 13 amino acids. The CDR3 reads CASSLSASEKLFF. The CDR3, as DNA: TGCGCCAGCAGCCTCTCCGCCTCTGAAAAACTGTTTTTT.

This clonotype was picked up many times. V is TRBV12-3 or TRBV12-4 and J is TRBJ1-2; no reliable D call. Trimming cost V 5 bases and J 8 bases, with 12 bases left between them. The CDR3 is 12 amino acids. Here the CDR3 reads CASSVWIGGYTF. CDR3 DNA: TGTGCCAGCAGTGTTTGGATCGGAGGCTACACCTTC.

CDR3 in amino acids: CASSYSHPRFDAEAFF. DNA for the CDR3: TGTGCCAGCAGTTACTCGCACCCCCGATTCGATGCTGAAGCTTTCTTT. The rearrangement uses TRBV6-6 and TRBJ1-1; no firm D call. CDR1 MNHNY and CDR2 SVGAGI come from the germline V gene (reference sequence). This CDR3 is built from 16 residues. V shed 0 bases and J shed 6 bases, with 17 bases lying between them.

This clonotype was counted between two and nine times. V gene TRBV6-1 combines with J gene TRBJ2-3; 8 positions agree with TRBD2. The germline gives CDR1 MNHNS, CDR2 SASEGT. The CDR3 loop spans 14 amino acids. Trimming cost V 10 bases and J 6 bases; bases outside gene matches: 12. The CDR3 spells CATAGRSGGDTQYF. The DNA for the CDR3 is TGTGCCACTGCGGGGAGGTCGGGAGGGGATACGCAGTATTTT.

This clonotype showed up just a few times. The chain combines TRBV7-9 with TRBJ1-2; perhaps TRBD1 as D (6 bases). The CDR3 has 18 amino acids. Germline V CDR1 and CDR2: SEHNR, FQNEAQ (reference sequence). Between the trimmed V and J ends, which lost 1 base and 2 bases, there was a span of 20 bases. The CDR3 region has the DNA TGTGCCAGCAGCTTAGTCTTGGGGGCTGGCAGGGTGAACTATGGCTACACCTTC. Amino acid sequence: CASSLVLGAGRVNYGYTF.

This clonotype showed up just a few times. The CDR3 sequence: CASSEFFQVSYEQYF. The CDR3 DNA sequence: TGTGCCAGCAGTGAATTTTTCCAGGTCTCCTACGAGCAGTACTTC. This chain uses TRBV2 with TRBJ2-7; D gene uncertain. There are 15 residues in the CDR3. Germline values: CDR1 SNHLY, CDR2 FYNNEI. Between the trimmed V and J ends, which lost 2 bases and 0 bases, there was a span of 11 bases.

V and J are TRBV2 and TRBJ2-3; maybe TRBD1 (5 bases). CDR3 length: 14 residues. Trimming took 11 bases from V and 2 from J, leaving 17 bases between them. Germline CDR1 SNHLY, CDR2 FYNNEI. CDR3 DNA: TGTGCCGGCCAGGGCTTGGGGTTCACAGATACGCAGTATTTT. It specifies CAGQGLGFTDTQYF.

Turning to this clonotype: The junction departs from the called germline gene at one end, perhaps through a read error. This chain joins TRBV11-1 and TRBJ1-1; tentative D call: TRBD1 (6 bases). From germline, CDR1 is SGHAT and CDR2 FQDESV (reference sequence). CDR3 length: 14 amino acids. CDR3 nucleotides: TGCGCCAGCAGCCAGCACAGGGATAACACTGAAGCTTTCTTT. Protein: CASSQHRDNTEAFF.

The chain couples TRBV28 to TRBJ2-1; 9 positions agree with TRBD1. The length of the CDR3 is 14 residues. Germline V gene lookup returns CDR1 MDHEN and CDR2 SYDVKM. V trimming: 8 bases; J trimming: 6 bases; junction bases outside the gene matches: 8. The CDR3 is CASLTGTGINEQFF. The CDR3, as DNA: TGTGCCAGCCTGACCGGGACAGGGATCAATGAGCAGTTCTTC.

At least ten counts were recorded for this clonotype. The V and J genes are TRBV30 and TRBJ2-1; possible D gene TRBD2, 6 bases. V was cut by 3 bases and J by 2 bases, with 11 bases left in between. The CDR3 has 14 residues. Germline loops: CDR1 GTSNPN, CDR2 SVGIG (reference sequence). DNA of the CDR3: TGTGCCTGGAGGAGCGGGCCTGCCTACAATGAGCAGTTCTTC. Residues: CAWRSGPAYNEQFF.

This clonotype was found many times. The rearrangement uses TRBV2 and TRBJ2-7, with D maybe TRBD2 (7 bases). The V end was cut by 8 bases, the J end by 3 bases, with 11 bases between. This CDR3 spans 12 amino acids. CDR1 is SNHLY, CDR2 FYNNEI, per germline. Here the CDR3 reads CASRGAGYEQYF. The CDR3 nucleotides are TGTGCCAGCCGGGGGGCAGGCTACGAGCAGTACTTC.

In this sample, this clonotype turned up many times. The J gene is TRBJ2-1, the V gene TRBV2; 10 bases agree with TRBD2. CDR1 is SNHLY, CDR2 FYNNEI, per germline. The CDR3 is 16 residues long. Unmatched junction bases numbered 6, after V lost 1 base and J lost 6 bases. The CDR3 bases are TGTGCCAGCAGTGAAGAGGTAGCGGGAGGTGGCAATGAGCAGTTCTTC. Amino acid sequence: CASSEEVAGGGNEQFF.

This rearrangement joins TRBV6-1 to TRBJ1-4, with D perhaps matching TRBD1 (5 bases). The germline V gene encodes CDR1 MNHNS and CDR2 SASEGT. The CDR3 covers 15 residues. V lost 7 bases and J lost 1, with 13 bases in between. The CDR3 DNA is TGTGCCAGCATTTCGGAAGGGGTAACTAATGAAAAACTGTTTTTT. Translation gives CASISEGVTNEKLFF.

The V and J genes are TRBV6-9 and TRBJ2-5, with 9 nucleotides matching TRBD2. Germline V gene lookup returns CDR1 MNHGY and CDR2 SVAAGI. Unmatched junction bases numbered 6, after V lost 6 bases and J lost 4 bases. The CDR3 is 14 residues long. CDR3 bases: TGTGCCAGCAGATTAGCGGGGGAGGGAGAGACCCAGTACTTC. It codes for CASRLAGEGETQYF.

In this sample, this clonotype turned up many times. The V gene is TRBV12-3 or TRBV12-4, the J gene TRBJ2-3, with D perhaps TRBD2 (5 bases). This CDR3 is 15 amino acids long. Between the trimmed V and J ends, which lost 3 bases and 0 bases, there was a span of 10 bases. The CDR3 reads CASSLGALSTDTQYF. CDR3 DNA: TGTGCCAGCAGTTTGGGAGCACTTAGCACAGATACGCAGTATTTT.

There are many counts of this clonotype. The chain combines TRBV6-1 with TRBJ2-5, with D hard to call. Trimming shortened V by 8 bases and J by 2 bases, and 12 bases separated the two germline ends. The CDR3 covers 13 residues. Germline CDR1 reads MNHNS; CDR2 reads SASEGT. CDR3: CASGPEIQETQYF. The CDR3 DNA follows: TGTGCCAGCGGTCCGGAAATTCAAGAGACCCAGTACTTC.

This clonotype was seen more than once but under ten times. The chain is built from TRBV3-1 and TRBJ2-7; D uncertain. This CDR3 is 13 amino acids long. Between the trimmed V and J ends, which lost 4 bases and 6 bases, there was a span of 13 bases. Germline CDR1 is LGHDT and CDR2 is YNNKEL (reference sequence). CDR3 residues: CASSPSGTFEQYF. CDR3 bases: TGTGCCAGCAGCCCTAGTGGTACCTTCGAGCAGTACTTC.